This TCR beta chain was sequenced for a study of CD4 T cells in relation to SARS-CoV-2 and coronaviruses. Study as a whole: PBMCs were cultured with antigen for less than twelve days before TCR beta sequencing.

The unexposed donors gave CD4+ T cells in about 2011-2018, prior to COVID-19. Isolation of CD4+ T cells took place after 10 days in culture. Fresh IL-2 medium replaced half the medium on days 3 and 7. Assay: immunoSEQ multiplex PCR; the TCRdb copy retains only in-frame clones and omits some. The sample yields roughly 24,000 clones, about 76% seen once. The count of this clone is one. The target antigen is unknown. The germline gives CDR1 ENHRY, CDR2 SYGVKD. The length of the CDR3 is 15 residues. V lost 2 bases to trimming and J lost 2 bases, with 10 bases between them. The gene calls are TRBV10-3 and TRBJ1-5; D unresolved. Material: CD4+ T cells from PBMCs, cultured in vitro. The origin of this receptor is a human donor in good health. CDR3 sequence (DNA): TGTGCCATCAGTGAGACCCCCAATGGCAATCAGCCCCAGCATTTT. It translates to CAISETPNGNQPQHF.